This TCR beta chain comes out of a study of T cells in Graves' hyperthyroidism and ophthalmopathy. Findings of the study overall: Blood samples included most of the expanded thyroid clonotypes exceeding 0.001.

The study defined stable Graves' hyperthyroidism as no ophthalmopathy progression within 18 months. TCR beta CDR3 sequences were amplified from RNA transcripts. The TCR CDR3 first-round RT-PCR relied on the HTBI primer set. TCRdb recomputed calls from the multiplex PCR reads with MiXCR, one row per CDR3 protein. The sample consists of hundreds of thousands of distinct CDR3 sequences, 14% of them appearing once. As concerns this clonotype: Its antigen is undetermined.

The V gene lost 4 bases and the J gene lost 10 bases, with 11 bases spanning the gap. The CDR3 covers 11 residues. Per the germline V gene, CDR1 is DFQATT and CDR2 is SNEGSKA (reference sequence). Input material: blood. This chain links TRBV20-1 with TRBJ2-1; D gene ambiguous. The sequence derives from a woman younger than 35 with Graves' hyperthyroidism. CDR3 in DNA: TGCAGTGCTAACGGCCTGGGGGAGCAGTTCTTC. This translates into CSANGLGEQFF.